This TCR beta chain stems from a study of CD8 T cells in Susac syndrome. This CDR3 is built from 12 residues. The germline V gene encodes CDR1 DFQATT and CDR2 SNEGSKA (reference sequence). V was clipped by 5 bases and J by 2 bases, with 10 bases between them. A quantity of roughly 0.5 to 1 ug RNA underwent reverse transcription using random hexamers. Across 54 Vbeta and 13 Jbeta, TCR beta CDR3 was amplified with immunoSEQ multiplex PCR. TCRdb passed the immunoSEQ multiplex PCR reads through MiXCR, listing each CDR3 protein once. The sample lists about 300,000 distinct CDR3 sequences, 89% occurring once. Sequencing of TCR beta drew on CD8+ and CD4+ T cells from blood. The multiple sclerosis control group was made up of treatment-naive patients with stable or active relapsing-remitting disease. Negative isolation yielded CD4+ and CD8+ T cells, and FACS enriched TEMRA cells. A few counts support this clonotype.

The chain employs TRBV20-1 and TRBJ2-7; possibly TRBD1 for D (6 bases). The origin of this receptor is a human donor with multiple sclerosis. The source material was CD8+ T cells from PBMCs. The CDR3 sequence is CSAGDTAYEQYF. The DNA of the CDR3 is TGCAGTGCTGGGGACACCGCCTACGAGCAGTACTTC.